The 9 T cell receptor beta chains below come from one sample, sequenced in a study of T-cell reconstitution after alpha-beta-depleted transplantation in children. TCRbeta library preparation incorporated unique molecular identifiers. TCRdb independently ran MiXCR on the PCR reads; one entry per CDR3 protein. The sample carries 250,000 to 300,000 distinct CDR3 sequences, around 10% recorded once. The input for sequencing was PBMCs, taken before TCRalphabeta/CD19-depleted stem cell transplant. These receptor sequences come from a boy under two years old with acute myeloid leukemia, due to receive a stem cell transplant.

The chain carries TRBV7-6 and TRBJ2-1; D unresolved. Germline assignment: CDR1 SGHVS and CDR2 FNYEAQ. Between the trimmed V and J ends, which lost 0 bases and 2 bases, there was a span of 5 bases. The CDR3 is 14 residues long. The CDR3 nucleotides are TGTGCCAGCAGCTTAGCACAAACCTACAATGAGCAGTTCTTC. Protein: CASSLAQTYNEQFF.

This clonotype was observed at least ten times. The V call is TRBV10-3, the J call TRBJ1-3, with a possible D match to TRBD1 (6 bases). This CDR3 spans 16 amino acids. V dropped 6 bases and J dropped 2 bases, with 17 bases sitting between them. The germline CDR1 and CDR2 sequences are ENHRY and SYGVKD. The CDR3 sequence: CAISRTVRTAGNTIYF. Here the CDR3 DNA reads TGTGCCATCAGCCGGACAGTTCGCACTGCTGGAAACACCATATATTTT.

There are many counts of this clonotype. The CDR3 DNA reads as TGTGCCAGCAGCTTAACCGGGATAGGCCACAATGAGCAGTTCTTC. Translating it yields CASSLTGIGHNEQFF. The chain couples TRBV7-3 to TRBJ2-1, with D possibly being TRBD2 (5 bases). V lost 0 bases, J lost 5 bases, and 11 bases lay in between. CDR3 size: 15 residues. Germline CDR1 reads SGHTA; CDR2 reads FQGTGA.

The chain uses TRBV7-3 and TRBJ2-2; 7 bases are a match to TRBD2. Germline V gene sequence: CDR1 SGHTA, CDR2 FQGTGA. This CDR3 region has 15 residues. The V gene end was trimmed by 5 bases and the J gene end by 0 bases; junction bases not matched to a gene: 3. This CDR3 is CASSHAGANTGELFF. CDR3 nucleotides: TGTGCCAGCAGCCACGCGGGAGCGAACACCGGGGAGCTGTTTTTT.

The chain couples TRBV29-1 to TRBJ1-1; 7 nucleotides line up with TRBD1. The CDR3 has 15 residues. With V trimmed by 4 bases and J by 5 bases, 13 bases remained unmatched. The V gene's germline CDR1 is SQVTM and CDR2 ANQGSEA. In DNA, the CDR3 is TGCAGCGTTGGGGGGGAAACAGGGGTGATGACTGAAGCTTTCTTT. It codes for CSVGGETGVMTEAFF.

This clonotype occurred many times. This chain uses TRBV5-1 with TRBJ1-1, with a tentative D call TRBD1 (5 bases). The ends were cut back, 6 bases at V and 4 bases at J, with 16 bases in the middle. CDR3 length equals 14 residues. CDR1 is SGHRS and CDR2 is YFSETQ in the germline V gene. The DNA of the CDR3 is TGCGCCAGCAAGCGTGGGGCAGAAGCCACTGAAGCTTTCTTT. Translated: CASKRGAEATEAFF.

This clonotype was detected a few times. The chain links TRBV28 to TRBJ2-2; 8 nucleotides line up with TRBD1. V dropped 5 bases and J dropped 1; count of bases not matched to a gene: 12. In germline, CDR1 is MDHEN, CDR2 SYDVKM. This CDR3 has 18 residues. In DNA form, the CDR3 reads TGTGCCAGCAGTCCTCCCCCCTGGACAGGGCTGAACACCGGGGAGCTGTTTTTT. This translates into CASSPPPWTGLNTGELFF.

The chain has TRBV20-1 and TRBJ2-1, with a possible D match to TRBD2 (5 bases). CDR1 and CDR2 from the germline V gene are DFQATT and SNEGSKA (reference sequence). Deletions cut 0 bases from V and 0 bases from J, with 12 bases between. This CDR3 is 16 amino acids long. The CDR3 spells CSARDPGSSSYNEQFF. The CDR3 DNA sequence: TGCAGTGCTAGAGATCCGGGGTCCAGCTCCTACAATGAGCAGTTCTTC.

This chain joins TRBV27 and TRBJ2-2, with D perhaps TRBD1 (5 bases). The CDR3 spans 17 residues. The germline gives CDR1 MNHEY, CDR2 SMNVEV (reference sequence). V gave up 1 base and J gave up 2 bases, with 14 bases separating them. Here the CDR3 DNA reads TGTGCCAGCAGTTTATATCACAGGACGACCAACACCGGGGAGCTGTTTTTT. This sequence encodes CASSLYHRTTNTGELFF.